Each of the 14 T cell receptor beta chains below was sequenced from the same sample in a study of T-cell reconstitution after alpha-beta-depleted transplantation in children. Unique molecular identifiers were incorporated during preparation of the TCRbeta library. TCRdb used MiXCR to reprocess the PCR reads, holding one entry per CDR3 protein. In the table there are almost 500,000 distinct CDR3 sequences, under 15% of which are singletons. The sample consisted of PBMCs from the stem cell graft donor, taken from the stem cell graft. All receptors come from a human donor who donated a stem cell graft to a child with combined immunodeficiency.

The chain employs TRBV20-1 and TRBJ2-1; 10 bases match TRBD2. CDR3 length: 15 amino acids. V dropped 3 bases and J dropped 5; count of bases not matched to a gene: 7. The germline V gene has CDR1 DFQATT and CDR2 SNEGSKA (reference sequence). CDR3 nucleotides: TGCAGTGCTAGGATGGGGACTAGCGTCAACAATGAGCAGTTCTTC. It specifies CSARMGTSVNNEQFF.

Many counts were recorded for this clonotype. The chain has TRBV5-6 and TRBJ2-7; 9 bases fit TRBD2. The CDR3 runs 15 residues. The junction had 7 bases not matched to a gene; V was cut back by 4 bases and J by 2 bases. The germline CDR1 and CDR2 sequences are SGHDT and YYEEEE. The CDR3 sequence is CASSPGLAEAYEQYF. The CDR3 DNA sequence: TGTGCCAGCAGCCCGGGACTAGCCGAAGCCTACGAGCAGTACTTC.

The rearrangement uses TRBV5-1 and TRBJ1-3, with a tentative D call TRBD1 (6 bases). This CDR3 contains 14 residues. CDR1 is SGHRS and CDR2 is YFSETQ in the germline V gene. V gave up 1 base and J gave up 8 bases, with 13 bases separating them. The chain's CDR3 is CASSLTGGPDTIYF. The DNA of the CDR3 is TGCGCCAGCAGCTTGACGGGGGGCCCGGACACCATATATTTT.

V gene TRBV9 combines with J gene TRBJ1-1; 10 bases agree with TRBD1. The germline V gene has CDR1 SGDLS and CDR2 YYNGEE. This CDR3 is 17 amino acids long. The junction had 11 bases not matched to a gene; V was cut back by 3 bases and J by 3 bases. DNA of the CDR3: TGTGCCAGCAGCGGCCCGGGGGGGACAGGGGCCCACACTGAAGCTTTCTTT. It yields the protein CASSGPGGTGAHTEAFF.

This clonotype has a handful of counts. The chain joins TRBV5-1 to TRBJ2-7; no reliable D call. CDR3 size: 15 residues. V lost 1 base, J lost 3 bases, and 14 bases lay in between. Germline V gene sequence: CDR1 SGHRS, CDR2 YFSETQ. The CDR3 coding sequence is TGCGCCAGCAGCTTGAGCGACGGTCCCTACTACGAGCAGTACTTC. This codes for CASSLSDGPYYEQYF.

Written as DNA, the CDR3 is TGTGCCAGCAGCTTAGGGGACAGTCCCTTAGGGGAGACCCAGTACTTC. It encodes CASSLGDSPLGETQYF. This chain connects TRBV13 to TRBJ2-5; D is perhaps TRBD1 (6 bases). CDR3 length: 16 amino acids. Germline V gene data show CDR1 as PRHDT and CDR2 as FYEKMQ (reference sequence). V was shortened by 0 bases and J by 5 bases, with 16 bases between the two germline ends.

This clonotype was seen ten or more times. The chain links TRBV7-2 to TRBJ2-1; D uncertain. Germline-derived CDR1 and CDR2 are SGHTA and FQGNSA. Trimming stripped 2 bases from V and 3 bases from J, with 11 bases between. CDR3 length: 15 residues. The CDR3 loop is CASSLTSPGYNEQFF. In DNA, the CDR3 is TGTGCCAGCAGCTTAACCTCGCCGGGCTACAATGAGCAGTTCTTC.

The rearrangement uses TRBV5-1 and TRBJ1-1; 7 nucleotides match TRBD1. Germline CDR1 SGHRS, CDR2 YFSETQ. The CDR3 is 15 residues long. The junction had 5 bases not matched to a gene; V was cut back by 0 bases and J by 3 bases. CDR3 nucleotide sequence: TGCGCCAGCAGCTTGGTGGGCAGGGGGGACACTGAAGCTTTCTTT. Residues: CASSLVGRGDTEAFF.

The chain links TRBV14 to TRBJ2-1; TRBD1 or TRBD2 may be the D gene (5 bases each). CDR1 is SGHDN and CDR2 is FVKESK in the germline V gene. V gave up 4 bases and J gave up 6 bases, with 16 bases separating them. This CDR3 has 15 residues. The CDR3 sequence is CASSPRGLAGNEQFF. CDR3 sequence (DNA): TGTGCCAGCAGCCCCCGGGGCCTAGCAGGCAATGAGCAGTTCTTC. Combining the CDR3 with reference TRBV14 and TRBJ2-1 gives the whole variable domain EAGVTQFPSHSVIEKGQTVTLRCDPISGHDNLYWYRRVMGKEIKFLLHFVKESKQDESGMPNNRFLAERTGGTYSTLKVQPAELEDSGVYFCASSPRGLAGNEQFFGPGTRLTVL.

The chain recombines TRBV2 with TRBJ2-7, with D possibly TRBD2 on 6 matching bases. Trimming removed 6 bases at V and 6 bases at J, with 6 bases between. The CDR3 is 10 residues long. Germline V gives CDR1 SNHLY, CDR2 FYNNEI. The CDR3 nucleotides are TGTGCCAGCAGGGGACTCGAGCAGTACTTC. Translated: CASRGLEQYF.

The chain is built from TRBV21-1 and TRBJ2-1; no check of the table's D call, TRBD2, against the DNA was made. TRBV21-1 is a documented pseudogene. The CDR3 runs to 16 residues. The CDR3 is CASSAMDCTSRDEQFF. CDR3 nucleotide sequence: TGTGCCAGCAGCGCCATGGATTGCACTAGCCGCGATGAGCAGTTCTTC.

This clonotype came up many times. The CDR3 DNA reads TGCAGCGTTGAAGGCGGGGGGGCAGGCGAGCAGTACTTC. Protein sequence: CSVEGGGAGEQYF. V and J are TRBV29-1 and TRBJ2-7; TRBD2 aligns across 9 bases. Looked up from germline, CDR1 is SQVTM and CDR2 is ANQGSEA. The trim removed 1 base at V and 6 bases at J, leaving 4 bases unmatched. The length of the CDR3 is 13 residues.

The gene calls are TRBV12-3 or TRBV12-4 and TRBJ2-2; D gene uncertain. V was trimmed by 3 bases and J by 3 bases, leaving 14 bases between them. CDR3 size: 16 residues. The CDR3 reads CASSFESAPYTGELFF. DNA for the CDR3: TGTGCCAGCAGTTTTGAATCTGCGCCCTACACCGGGGAGCTGTTTTTT.

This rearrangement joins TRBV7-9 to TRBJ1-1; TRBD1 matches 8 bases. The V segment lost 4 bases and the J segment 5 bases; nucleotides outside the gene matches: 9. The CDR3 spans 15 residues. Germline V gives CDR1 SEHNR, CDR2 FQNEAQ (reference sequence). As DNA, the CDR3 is TGTGCCAGCAGCTATGGACAGGGATTATGGACTGAAGCTTTCTTT. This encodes CASSYGQGLWTEAFF.